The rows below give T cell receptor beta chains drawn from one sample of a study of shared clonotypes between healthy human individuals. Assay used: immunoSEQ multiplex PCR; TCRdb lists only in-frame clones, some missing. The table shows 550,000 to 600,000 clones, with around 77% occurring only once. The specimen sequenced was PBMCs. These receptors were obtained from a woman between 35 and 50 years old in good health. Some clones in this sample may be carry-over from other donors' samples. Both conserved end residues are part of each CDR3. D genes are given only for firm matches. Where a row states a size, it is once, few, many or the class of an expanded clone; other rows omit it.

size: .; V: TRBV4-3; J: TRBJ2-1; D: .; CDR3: CASSQSLLGEVYNEQFF; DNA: TGCGCCAGCAGCCAATCATTACTAGGAGAGGTCTACAATGAGCAGTTCTTC
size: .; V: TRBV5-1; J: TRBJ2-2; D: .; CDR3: CASSSGAGGTGELFF; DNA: TGCGCCAGCAGCTCCGGGGCAGGAGGCACCGGGGAGCTGTTTTTT
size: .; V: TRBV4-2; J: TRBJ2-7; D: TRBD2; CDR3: CASSQKGLATGEQYF; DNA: TGTGCCAGCAGCCAGAAGGGACTAGCGACGGGCGAGCAGTACTTC
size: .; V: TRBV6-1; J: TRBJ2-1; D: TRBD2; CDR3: CASSELAGGWYEQFF; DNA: TGTGCCAGCAGTGAACTAGCGGGAGGATGGTACGAGCAGTTCTTC
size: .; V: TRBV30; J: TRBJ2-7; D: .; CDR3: CAWNRQNSYEQYF; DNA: TGTGCCTGGAACCGACAAAACTCCTACGAGCAGTACTTC
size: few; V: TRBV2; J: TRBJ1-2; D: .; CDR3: CASTGGRGDYGYTF; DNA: TGTGCCAGCACGGGAGGCAGGGGCGACTATGGCTACACCTTC
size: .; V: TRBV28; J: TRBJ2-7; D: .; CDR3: CASRGFPYEQYF; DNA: TGTGCCAGCCGCGGGTTCCCCTACGAGCAGTACTTC
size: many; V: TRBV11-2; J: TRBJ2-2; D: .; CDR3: CASSLFQNTGELFF; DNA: TGTGCCAGCAGCTTATTTCAGAACACCGGGGAGCTGTTTTTT
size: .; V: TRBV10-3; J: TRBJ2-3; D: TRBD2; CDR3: CAISEYIAGGTDTQYF; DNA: TGTGCCATCAGTGAGTATATAGCGGGAGGCACAGATACGCAGTATTTT
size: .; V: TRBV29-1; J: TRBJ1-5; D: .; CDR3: CSVGGGMNQPQHF; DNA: TGCAGCGTTGGGGGAGGGATGAATCAGCCCCAGCATTTT
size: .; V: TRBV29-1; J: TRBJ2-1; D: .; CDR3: CSVDGWYTRFSHEMDEQFF; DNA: TGCAGCGTTGATGGGTGGTACACCCGGTTTTCCCATGAAATGGATGAGCAGTTCTTC
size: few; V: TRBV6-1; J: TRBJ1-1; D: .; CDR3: CASSTQVNTEAFF; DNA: TGTGCCAGCAGTACACAGGTAAACACTGAAGCTTTCTTT
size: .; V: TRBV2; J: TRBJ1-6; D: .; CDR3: CASTRGTSSVSPLHF; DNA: TGTGCCAGCACCCGAGGGACCTCGAGCGTCTCACCCCTCCACTTT
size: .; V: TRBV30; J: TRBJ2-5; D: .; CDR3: CAWSAPGRETQYF; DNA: TGTGCCTGGAGCGCTCCGGGGCGGGAGACCCAGTACTTC
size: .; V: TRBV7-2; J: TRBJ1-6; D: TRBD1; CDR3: CASSPDRANSPLHF; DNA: TGTGCCAGCAGCCCAGACAGGGCCAATTCACCCCTCCACTTT
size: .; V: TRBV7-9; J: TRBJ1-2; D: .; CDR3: CASSLVGGQPFYGYTF; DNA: TGTGCCAGCAGCTTAGTCGGCGGACAGCCCTTCTATGGCTACACCTTC
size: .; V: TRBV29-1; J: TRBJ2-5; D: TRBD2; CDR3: CSVGARREQYF; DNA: TGCAGCGTCGGAGCTCGGCGGGAGCAGTACTTC
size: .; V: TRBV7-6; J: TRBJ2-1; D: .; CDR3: CASSGLGLEYNEQFF; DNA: TGTGCCAGCAGCGGTCTAGGACTCGAGTACAATGAGCAGTTCTTC
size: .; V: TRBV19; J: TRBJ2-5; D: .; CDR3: CASSKGTQQETQYF; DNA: TGTGCCAGTAGTAAAGGGACGCAGCAAGAGACCCAGTACTTC
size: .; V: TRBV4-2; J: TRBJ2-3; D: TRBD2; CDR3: CASSQEAGGTDTQYF; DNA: TGTGCCAGCAGCCAAGAAGCGGGAGGCACAGATACGCAGTATTTT
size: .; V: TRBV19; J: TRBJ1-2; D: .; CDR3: CASRTPGRLAGYTF; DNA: TGTGCCAGCCGGACGCCGGGTCGGCTGGCTGGCTACACCTTC
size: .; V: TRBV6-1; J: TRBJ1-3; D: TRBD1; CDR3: CASRADRGPGNTIYF; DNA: TGTGCCAGCAGAGCGGACAGGGGGCCTGGAAACACCATATATTTT
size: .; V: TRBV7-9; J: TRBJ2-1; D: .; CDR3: CASSRGSSVLSNEQFF; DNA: TGTGCCAGCAGCCGAGGAAGCTCGGTACTTTCAAATGAGCAGTTCTTC
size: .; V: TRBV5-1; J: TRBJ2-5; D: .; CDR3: CASSSSGPWRETQYF; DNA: TGCGCCAGCAGCTCCTCCGGGCCCTGGCGAGAGACCCAGTACTTC
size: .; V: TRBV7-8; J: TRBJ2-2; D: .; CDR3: CASSLAVGAGELFF; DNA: TGTGCCAGCAGCTTAGCGGTAGGGGCCGGGGAGCTGTTTTTT
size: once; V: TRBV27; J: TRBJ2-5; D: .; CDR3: CASSLWPRGQETQYF; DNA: TGTGCCAGCAGTTTATGGCCCAGGGGACAAGAGACCCAGTACTTC
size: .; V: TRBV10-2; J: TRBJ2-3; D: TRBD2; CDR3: CASRVRLAGVADTQYF; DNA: TGCGCCAGCAGGGTTCGATTAGCGGGAGTCGCAGATACGCAGTATTTT
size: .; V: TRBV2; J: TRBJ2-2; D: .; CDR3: CASSDGRANTGELFF; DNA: TGTGCCAGCAGTGACGGCAGGGCGAACACCGGGGAGCTGTTTTTT
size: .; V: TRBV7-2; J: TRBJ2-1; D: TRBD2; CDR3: CASSASSGKGNEQFF; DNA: TGTGCCAGCAGCGCCTCAAGCGGGAAGGGTAATGAGCAGTTCTTC
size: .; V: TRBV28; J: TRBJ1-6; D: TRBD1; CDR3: CASLGRGQLYSPLHF; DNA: TGTGCCAGCCTTGGGAGGGGACAGCTATATTCACCCCTCCACTTT
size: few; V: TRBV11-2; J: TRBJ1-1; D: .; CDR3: CASSPLPRQGMNTEAFF; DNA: TGTGCCAGCAGCCCTCTACCACGGCAGGGAATGAACACTGAAGCTTTCTTT
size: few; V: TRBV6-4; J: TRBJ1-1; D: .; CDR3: CASSEGVGTEAFF; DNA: TGTGCCAGCAGTGAAGGGGTGGGCACTGAAGCTTTCTTT
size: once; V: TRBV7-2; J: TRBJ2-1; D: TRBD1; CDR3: CASSFDRGPNEQFF; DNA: TGTGCCAGCAGCTTCGACAGGGGGCCCAATGAGCAGTTCTTC
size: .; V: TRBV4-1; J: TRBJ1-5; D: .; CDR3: CASSQASHSNQPQHF; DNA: TGCGCCAGCAGCCAAGCCAGTCATAGCAATCAGCCCCAGCATTTT
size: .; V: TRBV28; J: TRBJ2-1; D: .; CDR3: CASSLGTYNEQFF; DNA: TGTGCCAGCAGTTTAGGCACCTACAATGAGCAGTTCTTC
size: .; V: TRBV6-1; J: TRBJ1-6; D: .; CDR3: CASAGILGVGSPLHF; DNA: TGTGCCAGCGCCGGGATTTTGGGTGTCGGGTCACCCCTCCACTTT
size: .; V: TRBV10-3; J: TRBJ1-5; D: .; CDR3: CAISESGLNQPQHF; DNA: TGTGCCATCAGTGAGTCGGGGCTCAATCAGCCCCAGCATTTT
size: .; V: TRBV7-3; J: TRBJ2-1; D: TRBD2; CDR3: CASSSIGLAGVSEQFF; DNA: TGTGCCAGCAGCTCCATTGGACTAGCGGGAGTATCTGAGCAGTTCTTC
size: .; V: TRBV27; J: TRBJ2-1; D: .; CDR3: CASSLDGSSYNEQFF; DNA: TGTGCCAGCAGTTTAGACGGAAGCTCCTACAATGAGCAGTTCTTC
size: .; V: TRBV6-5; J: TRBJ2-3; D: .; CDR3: CASSGPGTDTQYF; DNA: TGTGCCAGCAGTGGTCCTGGGACAGATACGCAGTATTTT
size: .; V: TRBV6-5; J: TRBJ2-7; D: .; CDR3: CASSYWGSSYEQYF; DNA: TGTGCCAGCAGTTACTGGGGAAGCTCCTACGAGCAGTACTTC
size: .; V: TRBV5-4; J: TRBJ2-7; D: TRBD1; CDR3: CASSAGTGGVEQYF; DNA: TGTGCCAGCAGCGCCGGGACAGGGGGAGTCGAGCAGTACTTC
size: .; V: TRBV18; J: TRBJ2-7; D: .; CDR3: CASSPPGGLSSYEQYF; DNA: TGTGCCAGCTCACCACCCGGCGGGTTGAGCTCCTACGAGCAGTACTTC
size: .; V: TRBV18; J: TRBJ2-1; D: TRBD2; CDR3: CASSPGTSGYNEQFF; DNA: TGTGCCAGCTCACCCGGGACTAGCGGCTACAATGAGCAGTTCTTC
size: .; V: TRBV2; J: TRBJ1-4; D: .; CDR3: CASSDGGWSEKLFF; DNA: TGTGCCAGCAGTGACGGGGGGTGGTCTGAAAAACTGTTTTTT
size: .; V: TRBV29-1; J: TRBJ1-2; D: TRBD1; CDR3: CSVELGGTAGVSGYTF; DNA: TGCAGCGTTGAACTTGGGGGGACAGCTGGAGTTAGTGGCTACACCTTC
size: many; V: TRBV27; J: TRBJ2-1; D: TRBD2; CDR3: CASSLASGASIYNEQFF; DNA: TGTGCCAGCAGTTTAGCTAGCGGGGCCTCAATCTACAATGAGCAGTTCTTC
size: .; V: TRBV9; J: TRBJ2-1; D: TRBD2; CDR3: CASSPQPGLAGGSDYNEQFF; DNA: TGTGCCAGCAGCCCTCAACCGGGACTAGCGGGAGGTAGCGATTACAATGAGCAGTTCTTC
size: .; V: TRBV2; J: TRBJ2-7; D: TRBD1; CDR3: CASSGDRVYEQYF; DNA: TGTGCCAGCAGTGGGGACAGGGTCTACGAGCAGTACTTC
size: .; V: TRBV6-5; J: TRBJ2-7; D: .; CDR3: CASRKGVLGYEQYF; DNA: TGTGCCAGCAGGAAAGGGGTTTTAGGCTACGAGCAGTACTTC
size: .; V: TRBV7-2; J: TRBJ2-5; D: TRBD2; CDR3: CASSFGSYGLAGLQETQYF; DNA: TGTGCCAGCAGCTTTGGATCCTACGGACTAGCGGGATTACAAGAGACCCAGTACTTC
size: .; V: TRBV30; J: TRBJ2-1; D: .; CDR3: CAWSRARDEQFF; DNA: TGTGCCTGGAGTAGGGCTAGGGATGAGCAGTTCTTC